A selection of T cell receptor beta chains follows, all from one sample in a study of blood T cells in healthy people across ages. MiXCR, applied by TCRdb to the 5' RACE reads, yields one record per CDR3 protein. The table lists about 940,000 distinct CDR3 sequences, 45% to 50% of them singletons. Sequencing was carried out using blood. Every receptor here comes from a man under 40 in good health. The CDR3 runs from the conserved cysteine through the conserved F or W. A D gene is named only where the DNA matches it firmly. Only part of the rows carry a size: once, few, many, or a class if the clone is expanded.

V: TRBV20-1; size: -; D: -; J: TRBJ1-1; CDR3: CSARDTGMGTEAFF; DNA: TGCAGTGCTAGGGACACCGGGATGGGAACTGAAGCTTTCTTT
V: TRBV4-1; size: -; D: -; J: TRBJ2-7; CDR3: CASSQEISGAYEQYF; DNA: TGCGCCAGCAGCCAAGAGATTAGCGGAGCCTACGAGCAGTACTTC
V: TRBV29-1; size: -; D: -; J: TRBJ1-2; CDR3: CSVAGRNYGYTF; DNA: TGCAGCGTTGCCGGACGTAACTATGGCTACACCTTC
V: TRBV5-1; size: -; D: TRBD1; J: TRBJ1-1; CDR3: CASSGQGEAFF; DNA: TGCGCCAGCAGCGGACAGGGAGAGGCTTTCTTT
V: TRBV7-3; size: few; D: -; J: TRBJ1-2; CDR3: CASSLRGGADYGYTF; DNA: TGTGCCAGCAGCTTACGGGGGGGAGCCGACTATGGCTACACCTTC
V: TRBV20-1; size: -; D: TRBD1; J: TRBJ2-1; CDR3: CSAAGTANNEQFF; DNA: TGCAGTGCTGCCGGGACAGCGAACAATGAGCAGTTCTTC
V: TRBV4-1; size: few; D: -; J: TRBJ1-4; CDR3: CASSQTLTTNEKLFF; DNA: TGCGCCAGCAGCCAAACACTAACAACTAATGAAAAACTGTTTTTT
V: TRBV13; size: -; D: -; J: TRBJ1-2; CDR3: CASSLGRLAGNNYGYTF; DNA: TGTGCCAGCAGCTTAGGCCGGTTGGCAGGAAATAACTATGGCTACACCTTC
V: TRBV3-1; size: -; D: TRBD2; J: TRBJ2-5; CDR3: CASSQDTAASGGVGTQYF; DNA: TGTGCCAGCAGCCAAGATACGGCGGCTAGCGGGGGCGTCGGGACCCAGTACTTC
V: TRBV12-3/TRBV12-4; size: -; D: -; J: TRBJ2-2; CDR3: CASSLGGHNGELFF; DNA: TGTGCCAGCAGTTTGGGGGGGCATAACGGGGAGCTGTTTTTT
V: TRBV20-1; size: -; D: -; J: TRBJ1-4; CDR3: CSAPRQSDNEKLFF; DNA: TGCAGTGCTCCTAGACAGTCAGATAATGAAAAACTGTTTTTT
V: TRBV4-1; size: few; D: -; J: TRBJ2-7; CDR3: CASSQVELYEQYF; DNA: TGCGCCAGCAGCCAAGTCGAGCTCTACGAGCAGTACTTC
V: TRBV12-3/TRBV12-4; size: -; D: TRBD2; J: TRBJ2-3; CDR3: CASSLGRGGGSLSTDTQYF; DNA: TGTGCCAGCAGTTTGGGCCGCGGCGGGGGTTCACTAAGCACAGATACGCAGTATTTT
V: TRBV6-1; size: -; D: -; J: TRBJ2-3; CDR3: CASSPLADGTGTQYF; DNA: TGTGCCAGCTCTCCCTTGGCCGACGGCACCGGTACGCAGTATTTT
V: TRBV6-2/TRBV6-3; size: -; D: TRBD2; J: TRBJ2-1; CDR3: CASRPGLAGPRGEQFF; DNA: TGTGCCAGCAGACCCGGGCTAGCGGGCCCTAGGGGGGAGCAGTTCTTC
V: TRBV30; size: -; D: -; J: TRBJ2-7; CDR3: CAWRPGSSYEQYF; DNA: TGTGCCTGGAGGCCGGGAAGCTCCTACGAGCAGTACTTC
V: TRBV4-1; size: once; D: -; J: TRBJ2-7; CDR3: CASSQVASSIYNEQYF; DNA: TGCGCCAGCAGCCAAGTCGCTAGCTCAATCTACAATGAGCAGTACTTC
V: TRBV14; size: -; D: -; J: TRBJ1-6; CDR3: CASRQVDNSPLHF; DNA: TGTGCCAGCCGACAGGTTGATAATTCACCCCTCCACTTT
V: TRBV6-1; size: few; D: TRBD2; J: TRBJ2-5; CDR3: CASSEPGLPQETQYF; DNA: TGTGCCAGCAGTGAACCGGGACTACCTCAAGAGACCCAGTACTTC
V: TRBV4-3; size: -; D: TRBD1; J: TRBJ1-1; CDR3: CASSQAWGQANTEAFF; DNA: TGCGCCAGCAGCCAAGCTTGGGGACAGGCGAACACTGAAGCTTTCTTT
V: TRBV2; size: -; D: -; J: TRBJ2-5; CDR3: CASAPRAEQETQYF; DNA: TGTGCCAGCGCCCCCAGGGCCGAACAAGAGACCCAGTACTTC
V: TRBV7-2; size: -; D: -; J: TRBJ2-5; CDR3: CASSLGGVIQEIQYF; DNA: TGTGCCAGCAGCTTGGGCGGGGTAATCCAAGAGATCCAGTACTTC
V: TRBV5-1; size: few; D: TRBD1; J: TRBJ2-4; CDR3: CASSLESKTGQLTKNIQYF; DNA: TGCGCCAGCAGCTTGGAGTCGAAGACAGGGCAGTTGACCAAAAACATTCAGTACTTC
V: TRBV5-4; size: -; D: -; J: TRBJ2-7; CDR3: CASSLGGAASEQYF; DNA: TGTGCCAGCAGCTTGGGGGGGGCGGCTTCCGAGCAGTACTTC
V: TRBV7-9; size: -; D: -; J: TRBJ1-3; CDR3: CASSSPGFSGNTIYF; DNA: TGTGCCAGCAGCTCGCCCGGGTTCTCTGGAAACACCATATATTTT
V: TRBV7-2; size: -; D: -; J: TRBJ2-3; CDR3: CASSFNRDVPTDTQYF; DNA: TGTGCCAGCAGCTTTAACCGGGACGTACCTACAGATACGCAGTATTTT
V: TRBV20-1; size: few; D: -; J: TRBJ2-7; CDR3: CSAPPPGAYEQYF; DNA: TGCAGTGCTCCCCCCCCCGGGGCCTACGAGCAGTACTTC
V: TRBV20-1; size: -; D: -; J: TRBJ2-7; CDR3: CSASRTEQSLYEQYF; DNA: TGCAGTGCTAGCAGGACAGAACAAAGCCTCTACGAGCAGTACTTC
V: TRBV5-1; size: many; D: -; J: TRBJ2-1; CDR3: CASSLGGQINEQFF; DNA: TGTGCCAGCAGCTTAGGCGGACAGATCAATGAGCAGTTCTTC
V: TRBV20-1; size: -; D: -; J: TRBJ2-1; CDR3: CSARDGRTSGNEQFF; DNA: TGCAGTGCTAGAGATGGGCGGACCTCCGGCAATGAGCAGTTCTTC
V: TRBV4-3; size: -; D: -; J: TRBJ2-1; CDR3: CASSQDTGSETQFF; DNA: TGCGCCAGCAGCCAAGATACGGGATCGGAGACCCAGTTCTTC
V: TRBV6-5; size: -; D: -; J: TRBJ2-3; CDR3: CASSAQRATDTQYF; DNA: TGTGCCAGCAGTGCCCAGCGGGCCACAGATACGCAGTATTTT
V: TRBV7-9; size: -; D: TRBD1; J: TRBJ2-7; CDR3: CASSLQQGVVHEQYF; DNA: TGTGCCAGCAGCTTACAACAGGGGGTCGTCCACGAGCAGTACTTC
V: TRBV5-1; size: -; D: TRBD2; J: TRBJ2-5; CDR3: CASSLGLAGVNQETQYF; DNA: TGCGCCAGCAGCTTGGGACTAGCGGGGGTTAACCAAGAGACCCAGTACTTC
V: TRBV4-1; size: -; D: TRBD1; J: TRBJ2-4; CDR3: CASSPQGQITNIQYF; DNA: TGCGCCAGCAGCCCTCAGGGACAGATAACAAACATTCAGTACTTC
V: TRBV3-1; size: -; D: -; J: TRBJ2-3; CDR3: CASTRSVGTDTQYF; DNA: TGTGCCAGCACCCGTAGCGTAGGCACAGATACGCAGTATTTT
V: TRBV4-2; size: many; D: TRBD2; J: TRBJ2-1; CDR3: CASSQLAGAYNEQFF; DNA: TGTGCCAGCAGCCAATTAGCGGGGGCCTACAATGAGCAGTTCTTC
V: TRBV20-1; size: once; D: -; J: TRBJ2-1; CDR3: CSAQSYNEQFF; DNA: TGCAGTGCGCAATCCTACAATGAGCAGTTCTTC
V: TRBV7-2; size: few; D: -; J: TRBJ2-3; CDR3: CASSPGATLRAADTQYF; DNA: TGTGCCAGCAGCCCCGGGGCTACCCTCAGGGCAGCAGATACGCAGTATTTT
V: TRBV27; size: few; D: TRBD2; J: TRBJ2-1; CDR3: CASSLSGGSHYNEQFF; DNA: TGTGCCAGCAGTTTATCGGGGGGGTCCCATTACAATGAGCAGTTCTTC